The 28 T cell receptor beta chains below were found in one sample sequenced in a study of T cell changes during pregnancy in multiple sclerosis. Assay used: immunoSEQ multiplex PCR; TCRdb lists only in-frame clones, some missing. The table includes some 100,000 clones, around 93% detected once. The sequenced sample was peripheral blood, obtained before pregnancy. The receptors come from a female donor with multiple sclerosis, enrolled in a pregnancy study.

This sequence joins TRBV19 and TRBJ1-5; 8 nucleotides align to TRBD1. The CDR3 sequence is 16 residues long. V shed 2 bases, J shed 5 bases, and the junction held 8 bases outside the gene matches. Germline CDR1 and CDR2: LNHDA and SQIVND (reference sequence). CDR3 DNA sequence: TGTGCCAGTAGTATAATTAAGCAGGGGGCTTATCAGCCCCAGCATTTT. As protein: CASSIIKQGAYQPQHF.

This chain joins TRBV7-9 and TRBJ1-3; D is unresolved. Per the germline V gene, CDR1 is SEHNR and CDR2 is FQNEAQ (reference sequence). This CDR3 is built from 13 residues. Trimming removed 2 bases from V and 4 bases from J, with 6 bases in between. The CDR3 DNA sequence: TGTGCCAGCAGCTTACAATCCGGAAACACCATATATTTT. It translates to CASSLQSGNTIYF.

The V and J genes are TRBV29-1 and TRBJ2-2; tentative D call: TRBD2 (5 bases). This CDR3 is built from 15 residues. V lost 2 bases to trimming and J lost 7 bases, with 17 bases between them. Looked up from germline, CDR1 is SQVTM and CDR2 is ANQGSEA. The CDR3 DNA reads as TGCAGCGTTGAATTGAGGGCCCAGGTTCTCGGGGAGCTGTTTTTT. It encodes CSVELRAQVLGELFF.

This rearrangement joins TRBV4-3 to TRBJ2-1, with 7 bases fitting TRBD2. V was pared by 4 bases and J by 8 bases, with 5 bases of the junction left unmatched. Looked up from germline, CDR1 is LGHNA and CDR2 is YSLEER. The CDR3 contains 13 residues. In nucleotides, the CDR3 is TGCGCCAGCAGCCTTAGACTAGCCCATGAGCAGTTCTTC. This sequence encodes CASSLRLAHEQFF.

The chain uses TRBV5-8 and TRBJ2-2, with D perhaps TRBD1 (5 bases). The CDR3 is 14 amino acids. Germline V gives CDR1 SGHTS, CDR2 YDEGEE. V lost 1 base and J lost 4, with 8 bases in between. The CDR3 is CASSLIRVTGELFF. The CDR3 nucleotides are TGTGCCAGCAGCTTGATCAGGGTCACCGGGGAGCTGTTTTTT.

The genes are TRBV10-1 and TRBJ2-1, with 8 bases aligning to TRBD2. The ends lost 2 bases at V and 8 bases at J; junction bases unmatched: 8. The CDR3 is 15 residues long. Germline lookup yields CDR1 WNHNN and CDR2 SYGVQD (reference sequence). DNA of the CDR3: TGCGCCAGCAGTGAGACTAGCGGAGGGTACGATGAGCAGTTCTTC. This translates into CASSETSGGYDEQFF.

The chain is built from TRBV14 and TRBJ2-7; D unresolved. Germline CDR1 and CDR2: SGHDN and FVKESK. With 0 bases removed from V and 5 bases from J, the gap between germline ends came to 11 bases. This CDR3 comprises 14 residues. The CDR3 region has the DNA TGTGCCAGCAGCCAAGATCTATCCGCGAACGAGCAGTACTTC. Amino acids: CASSQDLSANEQYF.

V usage is TRBV12-5 and J usage is TRBJ1-2, with 9 bases identical to TRBD1. The V segment lost 0 bases and the J segment 8 bases; nucleotides outside the gene matches: 10. The CDR3 extends over 16 amino acids. Germline CDR1 is LGHNT and CDR2 is FRNRAP. CDR3 nucleotides: TGTGCTAGTGGTTTGGTACTTGGGACAGGGACGTCAGGCTACACCTTC. Protein: CASGLVLGTGTSGYTF.

The chain carries TRBV7-2 and TRBJ1-1; D gene ambiguous. Germline lookup yields CDR1 SGHTA and CDR2 FQGNSA. The CDR3 length is 12 residues. Between the trimmed V and J ends, which lost 5 bases and 0 bases, there was a span of 4 bases. The CDR3 bases are TGTGCCAGCAGCCATCTGAACACTGAAGCTTTCTTT. This sequence encodes CASSHLNTEAFF.

The V call is TRBV30, the J call TRBJ2-7, with 7 bases that match TRBD1. The CDR3 has 12 amino acids. Per the germline V gene, CDR1 is GTSNPN and CDR2 is SVGIG (reference sequence). Losses at the gene ends were 3 bases for V and 7 bases for J; bases not matched to a gene: 6. The CDR3 protein is CAWSTGVGEQYF. Here the CDR3 DNA reads TGTGCCTGGAGCACAGGGGTGGGAGAGCAGTACTTC.

This clone showed up just once. The chain is built from TRBV12-5 and TRBJ1-1; 8 bases agree with TRBD1. The length of the CDR3 is 14 residues. From germline, CDR1 is LGHNT and CDR2 FRNRAP. V lost 5 bases and J lost 2; bases outside the gene matches: 4. The CDR3 sequence: CASGLAGGNTEAFF. The CDR3 DNA sequence: TGTGCTAGTGGTCTCGCAGGGGGCAACACTGAAGCTTTCTTT.

The chain is built from TRBV10-3 and TRBJ2-3; possible D gene TRBD1, 5 bases. V was shortened by 3 bases and J by 0 bases, with 7 bases between the two germline ends. The CDR3 loop spans 14 amino acids. Looked up from germline, CDR1 is ENHRY and CDR2 is SYGVKD. The CDR3 coding sequence is TGTGCCATCAGTGAAGCAGGGAGCACAGATACGCAGTATTTT. Translated, it gives CAISEAGSTDTQYF.

This sequence joins TRBV4-1 and TRBJ1-2, with D maybe TRBD1 (6 bases). V was clipped by 1 base and J by 7 bases, with 19 bases between them. The CDR3 consists of 16 residues. Germline loops: CDR1 MGHRA, CDR2 YSYEKL. In DNA form, the CDR3 reads TGCGCCAGCAGCCAAGTCCTTAGGACAGATACGGTTGGCTACACCTTC. Amino acid sequence: CASSQVLRTDTVGYTF.

The chain couples TRBV30 to TRBJ1-6, with no clear D. Trimming removed 3 bases at V and 5 bases at J, with 14 bases between. This CDR3 has 15 amino acids. Germline lookup yields CDR1 GTSNPN and CDR2 SVGIG (reference sequence). The CDR3 nucleotides read TGTGCCTGGAGAAGCGGTCTAGGGAATAATTCACCCCTCCACTTT. It specifies CAWRSGLGNNSPLHF.

The chain recombines TRBV5-1 with TRBJ2-3, with TRBD2 identical over 11 bases. CDR1 is SGHRS and CDR2 is YFSETQ in the germline V gene. J lost 3 bases, V lost 2 bases, and 8 bases had no gene match. The CDR3 is made up of 17 amino acids. CDR3 region: CASSLWTSGSGTDTQYF. Here the CDR3 DNA reads TGCGCCAGCAGCTTATGGACTAGCGGGTCGGGAACAGATACGCAGTATTTT.

A word on this clone: Different DNA sequences within this sample yield the same CDR3. The chain joins TRBV30 to TRBJ1-1; weak D call: TRBD1 (5 bases). The CDR3 sequence is 12 residues long. V gave up 0 bases and J gave up 5 bases, with 7 bases separating them. In germline, CDR1 is GTSNPN, CDR2 SVGIG (reference sequence). CDR3 amino acids: CAWSVGGTEAFF. In DNA form, the CDR3 reads TGTGCCTGGAGTGTTGGGGGGACTGAAGCTTTCTTT.

The chain has TRBV9 and TRBJ1-2; D remains unclear. V was trimmed by 0 bases and J by 4 bases, leaving 10 bases between them. Germline CDR1 is SGDLS and CDR2 is YYNGEE. The CDR3 consists of 14 residues. Written as DNA, the CDR3 is TGTGCCAGCAGCGTAGCAGAGGGAAGCTATGGCTACACCTTC. The encoded protein is CASSVAEGSYGYTF.

The chain has TRBV18 and TRBJ2-2, with 7 bases aligning to TRBD2. J was trimmed by 6 bases and V by 5 bases; bases with no gene match: 15. The CDR3 loop spans 17 amino acids. CDR1 is KGHSH, CDR2 LQKENI, per germline. The CDR3 here is CASSSTWSLAVSGELFF. Written as DNA, the CDR3 is TGTGCCAGCTCATCTACATGGAGTCTAGCGGTATCCGGGGAGCTGTTTTTT.

The V call is TRBV30, the J call TRBJ2-3; 7 bases are a match to TRBD2. Trimming removed 0 bases from V and 2 bases from J; junction bases left unmatched: 8. This CDR3 has 16 amino acids. The germline V gene encodes CDR1 GTSNPN and CDR2 SVGIG (reference sequence). CDR3 sequence reads: CAWSVFPSGNTDTQYF. The CDR3, as DNA: TGTGCCTGGAGTGTATTTCCTAGCGGAAACACAGATACGCAGTATTTT. Full variable domain (outside the CDR3, taken from reference TRBV30 and TRBJ2-3): SQTIHQWPATLVQPVGSPLSLECTVEGTSNPNLYWYRQAAGRGLQLLFYSVGIGQISSEVPQNLSASRPQDRQFILSSKKLLLSDSGFYLCAWSVFPSGNTDTQYFGPGTRLTVL.

The chain joins TRBV4-1 to TRBJ1-5; TRBD1 might be the D (5 bases). V gave up 1 base and J gave up 0 bases, with 7 bases separating them. CDR1 is MGHRA and CDR2 is YSYEKL in the germline V gene. The CDR3 consists of 15 residues. In DNA, the CDR3 is TGCGCCAGCAGCCAAGTGCAGGGTAGCAATCAGCCCCAGCATTTT. The encoded protein is CASSQVQGSNQPQHF.

V gene TRBV4-1 combines with J gene TRBJ1-2; no firm D call. Germline values: CDR1 MGHRA, CDR2 YSYEKL. The CDR3 spans 15 residues. The V and J ends lost 0 bases and 4 bases respectively, with 12 bases between them. The CDR3 DNA reads as TGCGCCAGCAGCCAAGAGTTAGGTCAGGCCTATGGCTACACCTTC. Translation gives CASSQELGQAYGYTF.

The V call is TRBV28, the J call TRBJ1-2, with D possibly being TRBD1 (6 bases). Trimming took 5 bases from V and 10 from J, leaving 17 bases between them. CDR1 is MDHEN, CDR2 SYDVKM, per germline. The CDR3 totals 13 residues. The CDR3 region has the DNA TGTGCCAGCAGTCCGGCCGGGACACTTGACTACACCTTC. This encodes CASSPAGTLDYTF.

This chain uses TRBV19 with TRBJ2-7, with 7 bases identical to TRBD1. There are 14 residues in the CDR3. Germline assignment: CDR1 LNHDA and CDR2 SQIVND (reference sequence). V dropped 4 bases and J dropped 6; count of bases not matched to a gene: 9. CDR3 protein: CASSTPTGTAEQYF. In DNA, the CDR3 is TGTGCCAGTAGTACCCCAACCGGGACAGCCGAGCAGTACTTC.

The CDR3 region is CASRVTGVGNTEAFF. CDR3 bases: TGTGCCAGTAGGGTGACAGGGGTAGGGAACACTGAAGCTTTCTTT. J is TRBJ1-1 and V is TRBV19; 8 nucleotides line up with TRBD1. V shed 6 bases, J shed 1 base, and the junction held 7 bases outside the gene matches. Germline values: CDR1 LNHDA, CDR2 SQIVND (reference sequence). The length of the CDR3 is 15 residues.

The rearrangement links TRBV6-5 to TRBJ2-2; TRBD1 might be the D (6 bases). CDR3 length: 12 residues. V lost 6 bases, J lost 7 bases, and 9 bases lay in between. Germline V gene sequence: CDR1 MNHEY, CDR2 SVGAGI. Written as DNA, the CDR3 is TGTGCCAGCAGACAGGGTTTCGGGGAGCTGTTTTTT. This gives the protein CASRQGFGELFF.

The CDR3 here is CASSFGSVGPETQYF. The DNA for the CDR3 is TGTGCCAGCAGCTTTGGTAGCGTGGGTCCGGAGACCCAGTACTTC. V is TRBV11-2 and J is TRBJ2-5, with TRBD2 as a possible D gene (5 bases). Trimming took 3 bases from V and 5 from J, leaving 16 bases between them. CDR3 size: 15 residues. CDR1 and CDR2 from the germline V gene are SGHAT and FQNNGV. Drawing the rest from reference TRBV11-2 and TRBJ2-5, the complete variable domain is EAGVAQSPRYKIIEKRQSVAFWCNPISGHATLYWYQQILGQGPKLLIQFQNNGVVDDSQLPKDRFSAERLKGVDSTLKIQPAKLEDSAVYLCASSFGSVGPETQYFGPGTRLLVL.

The chain uses TRBV5-4 and TRBJ2-1; TRBD2 agrees at 11 bases. CDR3 length: 15 amino acids. The V segment lost 6 bases and the J segment 10 bases; nucleotides outside the gene matches: 12. The germline V gene has CDR1 SGHNT and CDR2 YYREEE (reference sequence). This CDR3 reads CASTPIAGGHREQFF. CDR3 nucleotides: TGTGCCAGCACCCCGATAGCGGGAGGGCACAGGGAGCAGTTCTTC.

J is TRBJ1-1 and V is TRBV9, with 12 bases identical to TRBD1. CDR1 and CDR2 from the germline V gene are SGDLS and YYNGEE. V dropped 7 bases and J dropped 4; count of bases not matched to a gene: 5. The CDR3 is 14 residues long. CDR3 residues: CASSPGQGATEAFF. The CDR3, as DNA: TGTGCCAGCTCCCCGGGACAGGGGGCCACTGAAGCTTTCTTT.